The 23 T cell receptor beta chains below were found in one sample sequenced in a study of T cell responses to AZD1222 COVID-19 vaccine. TCRdb's copy holds only in-frame clones and misses some; the assay was immunoSEQ multiplex PCR. Altogether around 250,000 clones are present, 80% to 95% being singletons, with the ten largest covering 0.55%. The sequencing here drew on peripheral blood, taken on day 0 of AZD1222 vaccination. The receptors were gathered from an adult in good health.

The chain links TRBV9 to TRBJ2-6; D tentatively reads TRBD1 or TRBD2 (5 bases each). CDR3 length: 17 residues. V was cut by 6 bases and J by 0 bases, with 16 bases left in between. Germline CDR1 SGDLS, CDR2 YYNGEE. The CDR3 DNA is TGTGCCAGCATCACCGGGACGGCCCTCTCTGGGGCCAACGTCCTGACTTTC. Protein sequence: CASITGTALSGANVLTF.

DNA of the CDR3: TGTGCCGCCGGGACAGGAAGCTACGAGCAGTACTTC. Amino acids: CAAGTGSYEQYF. The chain joins TRBV6-5 to TRBJ2-7; 8 bases line up with TRBD1. The CDR3 has 12 amino acids. V lost 11 bases, J lost 3 bases, and 6 bases stayed unmatched. Germline-derived CDR1 and CDR2 are MNHEY and SVGAGI.

This chain uses TRBV11-2 with TRBJ2-2, with D tentatively TRBD2 (7 bases). The V end was cut by 7 bases, the J end by 6 bases, with 30 bases between. This CDR3 has 19 residues. Looked up from germline, CDR1 is SGHAT and CDR2 is FQNNGV. CDR3 coding DNA: TGTGCCAGCACCCTACCGAGGGGGGGCTCCGGAGGACGCGCCGGGGAGCTGTTTTTT. Translated: CASTLPRGGSGGRAGELFF.

J is TRBJ2-3 and V is TRBV29-1; 7 bases line up with TRBD2. Germline CDR1 and CDR2: SQVTM and ANQGSEA. The CDR3 loop spans 15 amino acids. The V gene end was trimmed by 5 bases and the J gene end by 1 base; junction bases not matched to a gene: 9. CDR3: CSVTGGGLGTDTQYF. Here the CDR3 DNA reads TGCAGCGTTACGGGCGGGGGATTAGGCACAGATACGCAGTATTTT.

This chain's CDR3 is CASSSRQVLNYGYTF. DNA of the CDR3: TGTGCCAGCAGCTCACGGCAGGTGCTGAACTATGGCTACACCTTC. The rearrangement joins TRBV11-2 to TRBJ1-2; no clear D gene. The V end was cut by 4 bases, the J end by 2 bases, with 14 bases between. Germline lookup yields CDR1 SGHAT and CDR2 FQNNGV. The CDR3 runs to 15 residues.

The V gene is TRBV5-4, the J gene TRBJ1-5, with a weak D call TRBD1 (5 bases). Trimming took off 4 bases at V and 7 bases at J, with 12 bases between the two ends. Germline CDR1 SGHNT, CDR2 YYREEE (reference sequence). The CDR3 consists of 13 residues. CDR3 nucleotide sequence: TGTGCCAGCAGCCCGGGACTTGGCCAGCCCCAGCATTTT. Translation gives CASSPGLGQPQHF.

The chain is built from TRBV5-1 and TRBJ1-1; D gene unclear. Germline CDR1 reads SGHRS; CDR2 reads YFSETQ. CDR3 length: 14 residues. The V end was cut by 0 bases, the J end by 0 bases, with 6 bases between. The CDR3 loop reads CASSLGTMNTEAFF. The CDR3 region has the DNA TGCGCCAGCAGCTTGGGCACCATGAACACTGAAGCTTTCTTT.

The chain carries TRBV7-9 and TRBJ1-5; weak D call: TRBD1 (5 bases). Germline V lookup: CDR1 SEHNR, CDR2 FQNEAQ (reference sequence). The CDR3 has 15 residues. V was trimmed by 5 bases and J by 0 bases, leaving 11 bases between them. The CDR3 nucleotides are TGTGCCAGCAGCCCGGGGGGTTTTAGCAATCAGCCCCAGCATTTT. It is translated as CASSPGGFSNQPQHF.

The chain employs TRBV5-1 and TRBJ1-4; D gene unclear. V was trimmed by 3 bases and J by 0 bases, leaving 12 bases between them. Germline V gene data show CDR1 as SGHRS and CDR2 as YFSETQ. CDR3 length: 16 residues. For the CDR3, the DNA is TGCGCCAGCAGCTCGGACCCGGTTGCAACTAATGAAAAACTGTTTTTT. It is translated as CASSSDPVATNEKLFF.

The chain uses TRBV7-2 and TRBJ2-5; D ambiguous. The CDR3 runs to 14 residues. Trimming took 2 bases from V and 2 from J, leaving 9 bases between them. CDR1 and CDR2 (germline): SGHTA, FQGNSA. Here the CDR3 DNA reads TGTGCCAGCAGCTTAAGGGCTAGTCAAGAGACCCAGTACTTC. Translated: CASSLRASQETQYF.

The chain recombines TRBV19 with TRBJ1-2, with D hard to call. Per the germline V gene, CDR1 is LNHDA and CDR2 is SQIVND (reference sequence). This CDR3 contains 14 residues. With 3 bases removed from V and 0 bases from J, the gap between germline ends came to 8 bases. CDR3 in DNA: TGTGCCAGTAGTATGGGAGGTACTAACTATGGCTACACCTTC. Translated: CASSMGGTNYGYTF.

J is TRBJ2-2 and V is TRBV5-6; 7 nucleotides line up with TRBD1. Trimming took 4 bases from V and 4 from J; bases not matched to a gene: 13. The CDR3 runs 17 residues. Germline lookup yields CDR1 SGHDT and CDR2 YYEEEE. In nucleotides, the CDR3 is TGTGCCAGCAGCCGTTATCGACAGGGCATCAGCACCGGGGAGCTGTTTTTT. The encoded protein is CASSRYRQGISTGELFF.

J is TRBJ2-7 and V is TRBV28; 8 bases are a match to TRBD1. The germline V gene has CDR1 MDHEN and CDR2 SYDVKM. Trimming cost V 3 bases and J 2 bases; bases outside gene matches: 9. This CDR3 contains 16 residues. CDR3: CASSFSPGGSTYEQYF. The CDR3 DNA reads TGTGCCAGCAGTTTTAGTCCAGGGGGCAGCACCTACGAGCAGTACTTC.

The CDR3 bases are TGTGCCAGCAGCTCTTTGTTGGGGGGTGAAAAACTGTTTTTT. It yields the protein CASSSLLGGEKLFF. The chain couples TRBV7-2 to TRBJ1-4, with D perhaps matching TRBD1 (5 bases). V was shortened by 4 bases and J by 7 bases, with 13 bases between the two germline ends. Germline V gene lookup returns CDR1 SGHTA and CDR2 FQGNSA. CDR3 length equals 14 residues.

The chain uses TRBV29-1 and TRBJ2-7, with a weak D call TRBD1 (6 bases). CDR1 and CDR2 from the germline V gene are SQVTM and ANQGSEA. This CDR3 spans 11 amino acids. V lost 5 bases to trimming and J lost 7 bases, with 12 bases between them. CDR3 region: CSVYGTGEQYF. CDR3 nucleotide sequence: TGCAGCGTTTACGGCACAGGGGAGCAGTACTTC.

This sequence joins TRBV21-1 and TRBJ2-7; the D segment call TRBD1 is taken from the table without a DNA check. TRBV21-1 is tagged as a pseudogene. This CDR3 has 17 residues. CDR3 amino acids: CASSKVQRGKLTYEQYF. The CDR3 DNA reads TGTGCCAGCAGCAAAGTTCAGAGGGGGAAGTTAACCTACGAGCAGTACTTC.

The chain combines TRBV7-2 with TRBJ2-1; 11 bases agree with TRBD2. This CDR3 is 15 amino acids long. Germline trimming cut 5 bases from V and 4 bases from J; bases unmatched to any gene: 4. The germline CDR1 and CDR2 sequences are SGHTA and FQGNSA. The CDR3 sequence is CASSVRLAGYNEQFF. CDR3 coding DNA: TGTGCCAGCAGCGTGAGACTAGCGGGGTACAATGAGCAGTTCTTC.

This chain uses TRBV7-3 with TRBJ2-3, with 11 bases lining up with TRBD2. The germline gives CDR1 SGHTA, CDR2 FQGTGA. The trim removed 5 bases at V and 3 bases at J, leaving 10 bases unmatched. This CDR3 spans 17 amino acids. The CDR3 DNA follows: TGTGCCAGCAGCCCAGAGCCCCCTAGCGGGGGGACAGATACGCAGTATTTT. Residues: CASSPEPPSGGTDTQYF.

The chain's CDR3 is CARSREKRAGELFF. CDR3 bases: TGTGCCAGAAGCCGGGAAAAGAGGGCCGGGGAGCTGTTTTTT. The chain links TRBV5-3 to TRBJ2-2; TRBD2 is a possible D gene (5 bases). TRBV5-3 is known as an ORF, though its function is uncertain. The CDR3 sequence is 14 residues long. Trimming took off 4 bases at V and 6 bases at J, with 13 bases between the two ends.

The chain employs TRBV6-5 and TRBJ2-1, with D possibly being TRBD2 (6 bases). The CDR3 runs to 15 residues. V was pared by 5 bases and J by 5 bases, with 16 bases between. Germline V lookup: CDR1 MNHEY, CDR2 SVGAGI. The CDR3 protein is CASSQRVSPDNEQFF. As DNA, the CDR3 is TGTGCCAGCAGTCAGCGGGTGAGCCCCGACAATGAGCAGTTCTTC.

Here the CDR3 DNA reads TGTGCCAGTAGTGCTGAGGGGCAGGGAGATAATTCACCCCTCCACTTT. This gives the protein CASSAEGQGDNSPLHF. The chain combines TRBV19 with TRBJ1-6; tentatively, D is TRBD1 (5 bases). Looked up from germline, CDR1 is LNHDA and CDR2 is SQIVND (reference sequence). The ends were cut back, 5 bases at V and 5 bases at J, with 16 bases in the middle. The CDR3 covers 16 residues. Full variable domain (remainder filled in from reference TRBV19 and TRBJ1-6): DGGITQSPKYLFRKEGQNVTLSCEQNLNHDAMYWYRQDPGQGLRLIYYSQIVNDFQKGDIAEGYSVSREKKESFPLTVTSAQKNPTAFYLCASSAEGQGDNSPLHFGNGTRLTVT.

The V and J genes are TRBV11-2 and TRBJ2-5; D is perhaps TRBD1 or TRBD2 (5 bases each). V was pared by 5 bases and J by 5 bases, with 18 bases between. CDR1 is SGHAT and CDR2 is FQNNGV in the germline V gene. CDR3 length equals 15 residues. The CDR3 protein is CASSLTGTQGETQYF. The CDR3, as DNA: TGTGCCAGCAGCCTCACCGGGACCCAAGGGGAGACCCAGTACTTC.

The CDR3 nucleotides read TGCAGTGCTAGTTCCGGGACAGGGATGACTGAAGCTTTCTTT. Translated: CSASSGTGMTEAFF. The gene calls are TRBV20-1 and TRBJ1-1; 9 nucleotides align to TRBD1. The germline V gene encodes CDR1 DFQATT and CDR2 SNEGSKA (reference sequence). Trimming removed 3 bases from V and 5 bases from J; junction bases left unmatched: 7. The CDR3 loop spans 14 amino acids.